The 14 T cell receptor beta chains given below trace back to one sample, sequenced in a study of T cells after yellow fever vaccination. TCRdb reprocessed the 5' RACE reads with MiXCR, giving one entry per CDR3 protein. Among some 22,000 distinct CDR3 sequences listed, less than 5.5% were seen once. The specimen comprised PBMCs, either bulk or a sorted T-cell subset (CD4+, CD8+, memory, or dextramer-sorted; not recorded which), sampled about 41 days after the first yellow fever vaccination. The receptors here all came from a man aged 18 to 30 who received the YFV17D yellow fever vaccine.

This clonotype was recorded at least ten times. The V and J genes are TRBV5-1 and TRBJ2-7; 10 nucleotides agree with TRBD1. The junction had 5 bases not matched to a gene; V was cut back by 0 bases and J by 5 bases. Germline values: CDR1 SGHRS, CDR2 YFSETQ. This CDR3 contains 15 residues. CDR3 sequence reads: CASSLEGQGSDEQYF. The DNA of the CDR3 is TGCGCCAGCAGCTTGGAGGGACAGGGGAGTGACGAGCAGTACTTC.

The table lists this clonotype with many counts. The rearrangement joins TRBV30 to TRBJ2-1; TRBD1 matches 10 bases. V lost 1 base to trimming and J lost 4 bases; unmatched junction nucleotides: 1. Germline V gene lookup returns CDR1 GTSNPN and CDR2 SVGIG (reference sequence). The CDR3 length is 14 residues. CDR3 nucleotides: TGTGCCTGGAGTGGGACAGGGGGGTACAATGAGCAGTTCTTC. This encodes CAWSGTGGYNEQFF.

This clonotype was counted at least ten times. V usage is TRBV5-6 and J usage is TRBJ1-2, with D maybe TRBD1 (6 bases). CDR3 length equals 15 residues. From germline, CDR1 is SGHDT and CDR2 YYEEEE. The V end lost 5 bases, the J end lost 4 bases, and 18 bases lay between the germline ends. CDR3 DNA: TGTGCCAGCAGTCTGAGGGGGGTTGGAAGCTATGGCTACACCTTC. Protein product: CASSLRGVGSYGYTF.

This clonotype was counted many times. V gene TRBV12-3 or TRBV12-4 combines with J gene TRBJ1-2; the D is unclear. The CDR3 is 12 residues long. The ends were cut back, 3 bases at V and 5 bases at J, with 7 bases in the middle. CDR3 sequence reads: CASSLDGYGYTF. Here the CDR3 DNA reads TGTGCCAGCAGTTTGGACGGATATGGCTACACCTTC.

This clonotype has a count of ten or more. The V and J genes are TRBV7-3 and TRBJ2-2, with TRBD2 matching 7 bases. This CDR3 region has 16 residues. The J segment lost 1 base and the V segment lost 4 bases, leaving 6 bases of the junction unmatched. Germline V gene lookup returns CDR1 SGHTA and CDR2 FQGTGA. CDR3 sequence (DNA): TGTGCCAGCAGCTCGGGGGTAGCGGGGAACACCGGGGAGCTGTTTTTT. As protein: CASSSGVAGNTGELFF.

This clonotype was recorded at least ten times. The V call is TRBV6-2 or TRBV6-3, the J call TRBJ2-7, with D possibly being TRBD1 (6 bases). Germline CDR1 is MNHEY and CDR2 is SVGEGT. V gave up 6 bases and J gave up 3 bases, with 12 bases separating them. The CDR3 totals 13 residues. The CDR3 DNA is TGTGCCAGCAGAATCCAACAGGGCTACGAGCAGTACGTC. Amino acids: CASRIQQGYEQYV.

There are many counts of this clonotype. V and J are TRBV20-1 and TRBJ2-7; either TRBD1 or TRBD2 may supply D (5 bases each). The CDR3 is 14 residues long. Between the trimmed V and J ends, which lost 3 bases and 0 bases, there was a span of 12 bases. Germline loops: CDR1 DFQATT, CDR2 SNEGSKA (reference sequence). CDR3 bases: TGCAGTGCTAGCCGAGGGGCCTCCTCCTACGAGCAGTACTTC. It is translated as CSASRGASSYEQYF.

This clonotype was seen repeatedly, ten times or more. This chain connects TRBV5-1 to TRBJ2-3; 7 bases are a match to TRBD1. V lost 4 bases, J lost 2 bases, and 7 bases stayed unmatched. This CDR3 spans 15 amino acids. Germline V gene lookup returns CDR1 SGHRS and CDR2 YFSETQ. CDR3 sequence (DNA): TGCGCCAGCAGCAGGGATAGGGGGCTCACAGATACGCAGTATTTT. This encodes CASSRDRGLTDTQYF.

Ten or more counts support this clonotype. At one end the junction does not follow the germline gene, possibly because of a read error. This rearrangement joins TRBV7-2 to TRBJ1-1; D is possibly TRBD1 (5 bases). Germline V CDR1 and CDR2: SGHTA, FQGNSA. CDR3 length equals 15 residues. CDR3 loop: CASSPQQGRNTEAFF. The DNA for the CDR3 is TGTGCCAGCAGCCCCCAGCAGGGTAGGAACACTGAAGCCTTCTTT.

This clonotype was seen ten or more times. This chain joins TRBV20-1 and TRBJ1-4; TRBD1 is a possible D gene (5 bases). V lost 3 bases and J 7 bases, leaving 15 bases between the germline ends. The germline CDR1 and CDR2 sequences are DFQATT and SNEGSKA (reference sequence). The CDR3 runs to 14 residues. The CDR3, as DNA: TGCAGTGCTAGTGGGGGTCCCCGACGTGAAAAACTGTTTTTT. Its translation is CSASGGPRREKLFF.

The sample holds many counts of this clonotype. V is TRBV7-2 and J is TRBJ2-2, with 8 bases lining up with TRBD2. This CDR3 comprises 15 residues. In germline, CDR1 is SGHTA, CDR2 FQGNSA. Unmatched junction bases numbered 7, after V lost 5 bases and J lost 5 bases. CDR3 nucleotides: TGTGCCAGCAGCAAGGAGCGGGGGATGACCGGGGAGCTGTTTTTT. Translating gives CASSKERGMTGELFF.

Many counts were recorded for this clonotype. The rearrangement uses TRBV25-1 and TRBJ1-2; D not resolved. Germline values: CDR1 MGHDK, CDR2 SYGVNS. This CDR3 has 16 amino acids. Trimming removed 2 bases from V and 5 bases from J, with 18 bases in between. CDR3 protein: CASSEGDAREMYGYTF. CDR3 sequence (DNA): TGTGCCAGCAGTGAAGGCGACGCGCGGGAGATGTATGGCTACACCTTC.

This chain connects TRBV28 to TRBJ1-1; D remains unclear. This CDR3 contains 12 residues. Per germline, CDR1 MDHEN and CDR2 SYDVKM. V dropped 2 bases and J dropped 5 bases, with 6 bases sitting between them. The CDR3 sequence is CASSLIKTEAFF. CDR3 nucleotide sequence: TGTGCCAGCAGTTTAATAAAAACTGAAGCTTTCTTT.

This clonotype was observed many times. The rearrangement links TRBV7-2 to TRBJ2-7, with a tentative D call TRBD2 (6 bases). Germline V gene data show CDR1 as SGHTA and CDR2 as FQGNSA. With 5 bases removed from V and 3 bases from J, the gap between germline ends came to 11 bases. The CDR3 is 13 residues long. CDR3 sequence (DNA): TGTGCCAGCAGCCTCGGGGGAAACTACGAGCAGTACGTC. Its protein is CASSLGGNYEQYV.